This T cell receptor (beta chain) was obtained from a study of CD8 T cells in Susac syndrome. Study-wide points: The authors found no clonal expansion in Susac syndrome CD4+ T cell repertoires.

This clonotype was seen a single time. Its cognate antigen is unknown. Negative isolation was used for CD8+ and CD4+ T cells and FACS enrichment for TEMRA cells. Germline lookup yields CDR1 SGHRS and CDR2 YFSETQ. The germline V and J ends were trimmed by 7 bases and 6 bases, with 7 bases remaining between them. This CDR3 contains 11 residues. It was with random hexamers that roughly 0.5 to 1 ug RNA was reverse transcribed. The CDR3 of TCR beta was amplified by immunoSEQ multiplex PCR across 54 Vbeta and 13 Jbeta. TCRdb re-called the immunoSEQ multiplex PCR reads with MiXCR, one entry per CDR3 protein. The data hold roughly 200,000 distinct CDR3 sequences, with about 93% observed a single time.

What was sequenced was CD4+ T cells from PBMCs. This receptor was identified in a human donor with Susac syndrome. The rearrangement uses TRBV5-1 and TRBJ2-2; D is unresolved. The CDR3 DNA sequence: TGCGCCAGCGAAGAGGCCGGGGAGCTGTTTTTT. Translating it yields CASEEAGELFF.